The clone carrying this TCR beta chain has a handful of counts. In the source study's methods: The authors estimated nucleated cell counts from reference gene primer amplification. The table came from immunoSEQ multiplex PCR; TCRdb's copy has only in-frame clones and leaves some out. That table is the source of V, J and clone size, and D and trimming were worked out from the DNA. Altogether 90,000 to 150,000 clones are present, around 90% being singletons, with the ten largest covering roughly 8.2%. Germline V CDR1 and CDR2: LNHNV, YYDKDF (reference sequence). Trimming pared 1 base from V and 0 bases from J, leaving 7 bases between. The CDR3 spans 15 residues. The sample comes from a study of blood T cell repertoires in COVID-19. Study-level background: There were acute and convalescent COVID-19 samples, and they came from the United States, Italy and Spain. PBMCs, B-cell-depleted T cells, or T cells were the source of the cDNA or gDNA that made up the material.

The TCR comes from a human donor in a cohort sampled during active COVID-19. The V call is TRBV15, the J call TRBJ1-3, with unresolved D. Specimen: peripheral blood. The CDR3 DNA reads as TGTGCCACCAGCAGAGCAGGAACCTCTGGAAACACCATATATTTT. Amino acids: CATSRAGTSGNTIYF.